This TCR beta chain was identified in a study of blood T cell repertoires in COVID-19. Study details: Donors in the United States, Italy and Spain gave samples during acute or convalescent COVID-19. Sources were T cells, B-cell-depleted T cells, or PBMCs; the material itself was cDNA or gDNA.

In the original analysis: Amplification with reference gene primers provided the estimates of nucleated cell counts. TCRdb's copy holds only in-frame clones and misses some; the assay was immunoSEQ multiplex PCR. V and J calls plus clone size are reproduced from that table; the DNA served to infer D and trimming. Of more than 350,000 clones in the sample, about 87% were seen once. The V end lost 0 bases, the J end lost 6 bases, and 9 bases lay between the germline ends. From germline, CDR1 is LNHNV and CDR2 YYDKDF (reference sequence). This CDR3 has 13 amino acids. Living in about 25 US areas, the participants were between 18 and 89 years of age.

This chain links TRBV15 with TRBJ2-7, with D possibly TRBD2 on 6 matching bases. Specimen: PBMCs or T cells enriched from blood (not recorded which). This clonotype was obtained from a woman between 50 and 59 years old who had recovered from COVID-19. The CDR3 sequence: CATSRDLGGEQYF. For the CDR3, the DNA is TGTGCCACCAGCAGAGATCTGGGGGGCGAGCAGTACTTC.